This record covers a single T cell receptor (beta chain). The germline V gene has CDR1 SEHNR and CDR2 FQNEAQ (reference sequence). Trimming cost V 5 bases and J 9 bases, with 23 bases left between them. This CDR3 has 16 residues. This specimen belongs to a study of cytomegalovirus exposure and HLA in healthy donors. 13 Jbeta primers and 60 Vbeta primers were used for the PCR. The authors' processing: The authors later counted 65 million to 90 million unique TCR beta chains, roughly 11 million of them shared. Method: immunoSEQ multiplex PCR; TCRdb's copy keeps in-frame clones and lacks some. That table is the source of V, J and clone size, and D and trimming were worked out from the DNA. In total, the table holds about 47,000 clones.

The V gene is TRBV7-9, the J gene TRBJ2-1; D may be TRBD1 (7 bases). The sample taken for sequencing was PBMCs. The receptor was isolated from a male donor in good health and CMV-seronegative. CDR3 coding DNA: TGTGCCAGCAGCGAGCTAGACAGGGCGGGGCATGGTGAGCAGTTCTTC. Translation gives CASSELDRAGHGEQFF.